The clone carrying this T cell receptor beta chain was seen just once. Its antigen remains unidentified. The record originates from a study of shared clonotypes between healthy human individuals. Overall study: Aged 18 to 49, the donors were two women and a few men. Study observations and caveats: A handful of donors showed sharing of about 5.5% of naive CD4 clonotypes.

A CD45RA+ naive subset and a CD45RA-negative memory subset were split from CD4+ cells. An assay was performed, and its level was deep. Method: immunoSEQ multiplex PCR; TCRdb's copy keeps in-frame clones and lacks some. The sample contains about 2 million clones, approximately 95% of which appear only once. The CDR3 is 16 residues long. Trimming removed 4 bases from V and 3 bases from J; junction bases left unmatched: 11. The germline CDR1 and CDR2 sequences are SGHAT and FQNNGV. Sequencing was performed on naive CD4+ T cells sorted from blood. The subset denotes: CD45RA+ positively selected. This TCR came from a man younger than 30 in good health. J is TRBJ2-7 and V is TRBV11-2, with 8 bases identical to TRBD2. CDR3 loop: CASSSPRGGKVYEQYF. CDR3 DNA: TGTGCCAGCAGCTCCCCCCGGGGGGGGAAAGTCTACGAGCAGTACTTC.